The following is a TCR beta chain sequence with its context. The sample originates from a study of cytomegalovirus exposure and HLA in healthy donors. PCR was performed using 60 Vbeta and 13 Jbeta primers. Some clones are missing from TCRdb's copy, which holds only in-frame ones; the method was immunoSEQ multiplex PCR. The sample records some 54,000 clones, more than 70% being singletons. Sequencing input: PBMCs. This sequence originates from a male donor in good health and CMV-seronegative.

In DNA, the CDR3 is TGTGCCAGCAGCCCGGTTACGGGGGGGCGGTGGAATGAGCAGTTCTTC. Residues: CASSPVTGGRWNEQFF. The gene calls are TRBV5-6 and TRBJ2-1, with 8 bases fitting TRBD2. V shed 4 bases, J shed 7 bases, and the junction held 13 bases outside the gene matches. The CDR3 has 16 residues. CDR1 and CDR2 from the germline V gene are SGHDT and YYEEEE.